Following are 27 T cell receptor beta chains from one sample sequenced in a study of identical twins. TCRdb re-derived calls from the 5' RACE reads in MiXCR, one entry per CDR3 protein. The data contain around 300,000 distinct CDR3 sequences, roughly 8.6% of them singletons. This sample was shared with a second study, whose subject was yellow fever vaccine responses in identical twins.

The sequenced sample was memory (CD45RO+) T cells sorted from blood. These receptors were collected from a woman aged 18-35 years in good health.

This clonotype was observed a handful of times. The V call is TRBV5-1, the J call TRBJ1-1; 7 nucleotides line up with TRBD1. V dropped 4 bases and J dropped 10; count of bases not matched to a gene: 16. CDR3 size: 15 residues. Germline CDR1 is SGHRS and CDR2 is YFSETQ. CDR3 coding DNA: TGCGCCAGCAGCCCCCATGCCGGACAGGTTGGTAGAGCTTTCTTT. Its translation: CASSPHAGQVGRAFF.

This clonotype was found many times. The junction departs from the called germline gene at one end, perhaps through a read error. The chain recombines TRBV12-3 or TRBV12-4 with TRBJ1-6; weak D call: TRBD1 (6 bases). The CDR3 consists of 14 residues. Here the CDR3 reads CASNLQGDKSPLHF. The CDR3, as DNA: TGTGCCAGCAACTTACAGGGTGATAAGTCACCCCTCCACTTT.

This clonotype has more than one count but fewer than ten. J is TRBJ2-2 and V is TRBV10-1; D is possibly TRBD2 (6 bases). The CDR3 runs to 15 residues. The germline V gene has CDR1 WNHNN and CDR2 SYGVQD (reference sequence). V was pared by 4 bases and J by 5 bases, with 14 bases between. The DNA of the CDR3 is TGCGCCAGCAGTGTTGGAGGGATTGAGACCGGGGAGCTGTTTTTT. It codes for CASSVGGIETGELFF.

This clonotype was counted at least ten times. The CDR3 loop reads CASSLAGLGRYNEQFF. CDR3 in DNA: TGTGCCAGCAGCCTCGCAGGACTAGGGCGCTACAATGAGCAGTTCTTC. This chain uses TRBV5-4 with TRBJ2-1; 7 bases agree with TRBD2. CDR1 and CDR2 (germline): SGHNT, YYREEE (reference sequence). Losses at the gene ends were 4 bases for V and 3 bases for J; bases not matched to a gene: 10. This CDR3 has 16 residues. The complete variable domain, with remaining parts taken from reference TRBV5-4 and TRBJ2-1, reads ETGVTQSPTHLIKTRGQQVTLRCSSQSGHNTVSWYQQALGQGPQFIFQYYREEENGRGNFPPRFSGLQFPNYSSELNVNALELDDSALYLCASSLAGLGRYNEQFFGPGTRLTVL.

This clonotype was picked up many times. The chain uses TRBV11-2 and TRBJ2-7, with 8 positions matching TRBD2. Germline V lookup: CDR1 SGHAT, CDR2 FQNNGV. The CDR3 length is 14 residues. Losses at the gene ends were 4 bases for V and 4 bases for J; bases not matched to a gene: 6. CDR3 bases: TGTGCCAGCAGCTCAGGACTAGCTGGATACGAGCAGTACGTC. Translating gives CASSSGLAGYEQYV.

The table lists this clonotype with a few counts. The V gene is TRBV20-1, the J gene TRBJ1-5, with unresolved D. Germline CDR1 and CDR2: DFQATT and SNEGSKA (reference sequence). Trimming pared 6 bases from V and 0 bases from J, leaving 9 bases between. The CDR3 has 13 residues. The DNA of the CDR3 is TGCAGTGCCTCGACGTATAGCAATCAGCCCCAGCATTTT. The encoded protein is CSASTYSNQPQHF.

This clonotype was recorded many times. The chain uses TRBV12-3 or TRBV12-4 and TRBJ2-1; D possibly matches TRBD1 or TRBD2 (7 bases each). The germline V and J ends were trimmed by 3 bases and 7 bases, with 13 bases remaining between them. This CDR3 is built from 14 residues. The CDR3 is CASSLGGGGNEQFF. The DNA for the CDR3 is TGTGCCAGCAGTTTGGGAGGGGGCGGAAATGAGCAGTTCTTC.

Details on this clonotype: One end of the junction varies from germline; a read error may be responsible. The chain combines TRBV5-1 with TRBJ2-3; D is unclear. Germline V lookup: CDR1 SGHRS, CDR2 YFSETQ. The length of the CDR3 is 14 residues. This chain's CDR3 is CASSLGRQTDAQYF. The CDR3 coding sequence is TGCGCCAGCAGCTTGGGCAGACAAACAGATGCGCAGTATTTT.

In its sample, this clonotype was seen many times. This chain connects TRBV16 to TRBJ1-5, with D perhaps matching TRBD1 (6 bases). The CDR3 is 14 amino acids. Germline-derived CDR1 and CDR2 are KGHSY and FQNENV. V was trimmed by 6 bases and J by 5 bases, leaving 14 bases between them. The CDR3 is CASRQGVGHQPQHF. The CDR3 nucleotides are TGTGCCAGCAGACAGGGAGTTGGACATCAGCCCCAGCATTTT.

In its sample, this clonotype was seen a few times. V gene TRBV28 combines with J gene TRBJ2-5; D may match TRBD1 or TRBD2 (6 bases each). The CDR3 is 16 residues long. V dropped 3 bases and J dropped 3 bases, with 17 bases sitting between them. Germline-derived CDR1 and CDR2 are MDHEN and SYDVKM. CDR3 loop: CASSLGGGSGEETQYF. CDR3 DNA sequence: TGTGCCAGCAGTTTGGGGGGCGGATCGGGGGAAGAGACCCAGTACTTC. Supplemented by reference TRBV28 and TRBJ2-5, the full variable domain reads DVKVTQSSRYLVKRTGEKVFLECVQDMDHENMFWYRQDPGLGLRLIYFSYDVKMKEKGDIPEGYSVSREKKERFSLILESASTNQTSMYLCASSLGGGSGEETQYFGPGTRLLVL.

This clonotype was detected ten times or more. This chain links TRBV10-3 with TRBJ1-5, with D unresolved. V was pared by 6 bases and J by 1 base, with 7 bases between. The CDR3 is made up of 13 amino acids. Germline CDR1 is ENHRY and CDR2 is SYGVKD. This chain's CDR3 is CAISPRSNQPQHF. The CDR3 DNA reads as TGTGCCATCAGCCCCCGCAGCAATCAGCCCCAGCATTTT.

There are a few counts of this clonotype. The gene calls are TRBV7-8 and TRBJ2-7, with 7 bases identical to TRBD1. The V and J ends lost 5 bases and 3 bases, in that order; junction bases with no gene match: 4. Germline V gives CDR1 SGHVS, CDR2 FQNEAQ. The CDR3 contains 13 residues. CDR3 region: CASSPGQVYEQYV. For the CDR3, the DNA is TGTGCCAGCAGCCCCGGACAGGTCTACGAGCAGTACGTC.

The CDR3 loop reads CASSLGTSGIGTQYF. The CDR3 DNA is TGTGCCAGCAGTCTGGGGACTAGCGGGATTGGGACCCAGTACTTC. The chain employs TRBV12-3 or TRBV12-4 and TRBJ2-5; 13 positions agree with TRBD2. CDR3 length: 15 amino acids. V lost 5 bases, J lost 7 bases, and 7 bases stayed unmatched.

This chain connects TRBV28 to TRBJ2-2; 7 positions match TRBD1. Trimming at V came to 5 bases and at J to 6 bases, leaving 6 bases not matched to a gene. The CDR3 runs to 14 residues. Germline CDR1 reads MDHEN; CDR2 reads SYDVKM. This chain's CDR3 is CASSPGQLAGELFF. The CDR3 bases are TGTGCCAGCAGTCCGGGACAGTTAGCCGGGGAGCTGTTTTTT.

This clonotype was seen once. The chain employs TRBV14 and TRBJ2-3; D ambiguous. V gave up 1 base and J gave up 0 bases, with 20 bases separating them. The CDR3 loop spans 19 amino acids. Germline V lookup: CDR1 SGHDN, CDR2 FVKESK. CDR3 sequence (DNA): TGTGCCAGCAGCCAAGGGACCTCCAGTCTGGCTTCTAGCACAGATACGCAGTATTTT. Translation: CASSQGTSSLASSTDTQYF.

The rearrangement links TRBV12-3 or TRBV12-4 to TRBJ2-2; 7 bases line up with TRBD2. The CDR3 has 16 amino acids. Unmatched junction bases numbered 6, after V lost 2 bases and J lost 3 bases. The CDR3 nucleotides read TGTGCCAGCAGTTTACGTGCGGGAGTGGACACCGGGGAGCTGTTTTTT. Translated, it gives CASSLRAGVDTGELFF.

V is TRBV7-9 and J is TRBJ2-2; 12 positions match TRBD1. CDR1 and CDR2 (germline): SEHNR, FQNEAQ (reference sequence). The CDR3 has 16 amino acids. The V and J ends lost 6 bases and 6 bases, in that order; junction bases with no gene match: 8. The DNA of the CDR3 is TGTGCCAGCAGAAAAGGGACAGGGGGCAGCGCCGGGGAGCTGTTTTTT. Translated: CASRKGTGGSAGELFF.

CDR3 protein: CASSTGLASEQFF. Written as DNA, the CDR3 is TGTGCCAGCAGTACGGGACTAGCGTCGGAGCAGTTCTTC. The chain has TRBV6-1 and TRBJ2-1; 10 bases line up with TRBD2. Germline V gene lookup returns CDR1 MNHNS and CDR2 SASEGT. The ends lost 5 bases at V and 10 bases at J; junction bases unmatched: 5. This CDR3 is 13 amino acids long.

J is TRBJ1-1 and V is TRBV18; the D is unclear. The CDR3 extends over 15 amino acids. Germline lookup yields CDR1 KGHSH and CDR2 LQKENI. V shed 0 bases and J shed 5 bases, with 13 bases lying between them. The CDR3 region has the DNA TGTGCCAGCTCACCACCGTCGGGATCGGGGACTGAAGCTTTCTTT. Translated, it gives CASSPPSGSGTEAFF.

The rearrangement joins TRBV25-1 to TRBJ2-3, with TRBD1 matching over 7 bases. The CDR3 is made up of 14 amino acids. V lost 7 bases, J lost 5 bases, and 9 bases stayed unmatched. Germline CDR1 MGHDK, CDR2 SYGVNS. The chain's CDR3 is CASKRDSKGDTQYF. The CDR3 nucleotides are TGTGCCAGCAAACGGGACAGTAAAGGAGATACGCAGTATTTT.

The chain couples TRBV2 to TRBJ2-1; D remains ambiguous. CDR1 SNHLY and CDR2 FYNNEI come from the germline V gene. Trimming shortened V by 4 bases and J by 11 bases, and 6 bases separated the two germline ends. This CDR3 spans 10 amino acids. The CDR3 protein is CASSVVQQFF. Here the CDR3 DNA reads TGTGCCAGCAGTGTGGTGCAGCAGTTCTTC.

This sequence joins TRBV11-1 and TRBJ2-1; D may be TRBD2 (5 bases). The V end lost 1 base, the J end lost 3 bases, and 22 bases lay between the germline ends. This CDR3 is 19 amino acids long. Germline V gene data show CDR1 as SGHAT and CDR2 as FQDESV (reference sequence). The CDR3 DNA follows: TGTGCCAGCAGCTTAGTCCTCCTAGCTGGCGGAGCCCTCTACAATGAGCAGTTCTTC. Its protein product is CASSLVLLAGGALYNEQFF.

The sample holds many counts of this clonotype. J is TRBJ1-6 and V is TRBV28; perhaps TRBD1 as D (5 bases). Between the trimmed V and J ends, which lost 9 bases and 7 bases, there was a span of 13 bases. The CDR3 runs to 13 residues. Germline V gene sequence: CDR1 MDHEN, CDR2 SYDVKM. CDR3 region: CASTGSQNSPLHF. The CDR3 DNA sequence: TGTGCCAGTACAGGATCACAGAATTCACCCCTCCACTTT. The full variable domain, with the rest looked up from reference TRBV28 and TRBJ1-6, is DVKVTQSSRYLVKRTGEKVFLECVQDMDHENMFWYRQDPGLGLRLIYFSYDVKMKEKGDIPEGYSVSREKKERFSLILESASTNQTSMYLCASTGSQNSPLHFGNGTRLTVT.

Worth noting for this clonotype: A read error may account for a junction end that differs from germline. The chain joins TRBV5-1 to TRBJ2-5; TRBD2 agrees at 9 bases. The length of the CDR3 is 13 residues. Germline V gene lookup returns CDR1 SGHRS and CDR2 YFSETQ. CDR3 protein: CTSNQRGVETQYF. The CDR3 DNA is TGCACCAGCAACCAGCGGGGGGTAGAGACCCAGTACTTC.

The genes are TRBV11-2 and TRBJ2-1, with D perhaps TRBD2 (5 bases). There are 13 residues in the CDR3. Germline CDR1 SGHAT, CDR2 FQNNGV. The V gene lost 5 bases and the J gene lost 12 bases, with 17 bases spanning the gap. DNA for the CDR3: TGTGCCAGCAGCCCAGCGGACTCACTCGGGCAGTTCTTC. This encodes CASSPADSLGQFF. Drawing the rest from reference TRBV11-2 and TRBJ2-1, the complete variable domain is EAGVAQSPRYKIIEKRQSVAFWCNPISGHATLYWYQQILGQGPKLLIQFQNNGVVDDSQLPKDRFSAERLKGVDSTLKIQPAKLEDSAVYLCASSPADSLGQFFGPGTRLTVL.

V usage is TRBV18 and J usage is TRBJ2-7; 8 bases align to TRBD1. The CDR3 length is 13 residues. CDR1 is KGHSH, CDR2 LQKENI, per germline. V lost 4 bases to trimming and J lost 5 bases; unmatched junction nucleotides: 4. Here the CDR3 reads CASSLGQGDEQYV. CDR3 bases: TGTGCCAGCTCACTAGGACAGGGTGACGAGCAGTACGTC.

This clonotype was seen many times. This rearrangement joins TRBV7-6 to TRBJ2-7, with D possibly being TRBD2 (6 bases). Per germline, CDR1 SGHVS and CDR2 FNYEAQ. Trimming took 1 base from V and 0 from J, leaving 25 bases between them. CDR3 length equals 20 residues. The CDR3 loop is CASSLVFPSLAGLSSYEQYV. In nucleotides, the CDR3 is TGTGCCAGCAGCTTAGTGTTTCCCAGTTTAGCAGGACTAAGCTCCTACGAGCAGTACGTC.